This TCR beta chain was profiled in a study of HIV-infected patients and healthy controls. Whole-study results and caveats: Slight age and sex differences between study cohorts did not explain the diversity differences. HIV+ repertoires were severely depleted of MAIT alpha-chain CDR3s, unlike healthy controls.

Alpha and beta constant-region primers primed reverse transcription of approximately 0.55 ug RNA. Alpha and beta chain libraries were made separately by chain-specific third strand synthesis with multiplexing indices. TCRdb ran MiXCR on the 5' RACE reads and lists one entry per CDR3 protein. The data hold a few thousand distinct CDR3 sequences, with 10% observed a single time. Points on this clonotype: Antigen unknown.

No cell fractionation was done, so the repertoire covers all unsorted peripheral blood T cells. The receptor was derived from an adult with HIV infection. The specimen was blood, collected before antiretroviral therapy.

The CDR3 reads CASSLGGQVETQYF. The CDR3 bases are TGTGCCAGCAGCTTAGGGGGACAGGTAGAGACCCAGTACTTC. This sequence joins TRBV7-9 and TRBJ2-5; 8 nucleotides match TRBD1. Trimming took 1 base from V and 4 from J; bases not matched to a gene: 2. The CDR3 contains 14 residues. Germline CDR1 is SEHNR and CDR2 is FQNEAQ (reference sequence).